The 11 T cell receptor beta chains in this list originate from one sample, sequenced in a study of T cell repertoires in cytomegalovirus infection. MiXCR, run by TCRdb on the reads, gives a single entry per CDR3 protein. The sample lists some 450,000 distinct CDR3 sequences, approximately 31% seen once, with about 13% in the top ten. The sample comprised PBMCs. The origin of the receptors is a human donor in good health (CMV status not recorded). Some clones in this sample may be carry-over from other donors' samples.

The rearrangement uses TRBV14 and TRBJ1-2; no firm D call. The V end was cut by 1 base, the J end by 8 bases, with 14 bases between. The CDR3 has 14 amino acids. Germline lookup yields CDR1 SGHDN and CDR2 FVKESK. CDR3 in DNA: TGTGCCAGCAGCCAAGGGTCCGGGCCCCTGGGCTACACCTTC. Encoded protein: CASSQGSGPLGYTF. Looking up the rest from reference TRBV14 and TRBJ1-2 gives the full variable domain: EAGVTQFPSHSVIEKGQTVTLRCDPISGHDNLYWYRRVMGKEIKFLLHFVKESKQDESGMPNNRFLAERTGGTYSTLKVQPAELEDSGVYFCASSQGSGPLGYTFGSGTRLTVV.

The sample holds a few counts of this clonotype. CDR3 in amino acids: CASSPPDRGAVGGYTF. The CDR3 bases are TGTGCCAGCAGCCCCCCCGACAGGGGAGCAGTCGGTGGCTACACCTTC. This chain uses TRBV12-3 or TRBV12-4 with TRBJ1-2; TRBD1 matches 8 bases. V shed 6 bases, J shed 7 bases, and the junction held 16 bases outside the gene matches. The CDR3 is made up of 16 amino acids.

The chain links TRBV5-1 to TRBJ1-4, with D hard to call. The CDR3 contains 14 residues. V lost 5 bases to trimming and J lost 0 bases, with 8 bases between them. Germline lookup yields CDR1 SGHRS and CDR2 YFSETQ. The CDR3 nucleotides read TGCGCCAGCAGGCCGGTAGCAACTAATGAAAAACTGTTTTTT. Protein product: CASRPVATNEKLFF.

The chain uses TRBV5-4 and TRBJ2-5, with D perhaps TRBD2 (7 bases). Trimming took 0 bases from V and 4 from J, leaving 13 bases between them. The CDR3 spans 15 residues. Germline V gives CDR1 SGHNT, CDR2 YYREEE (reference sequence). CDR3 residues: CASSLARGAGETQYF. The CDR3 region has the DNA TGTGCCAGCAGCTTGGCCCGGGGGGCAGGAGAGACCCAGTACTTC.

Points on this clonotype: Since a much larger clone is just one base distant, this may be a read error. This chain links TRBV6-5 with TRBJ1-1; 7 bases fit TRBD1. The CDR3 runs 14 residues. Losses at the gene ends were 4 bases for V and 4 bases for J; bases not matched to a gene: 6. CDR1 MNHEY and CDR2 SVGAGI come from the germline V gene. The CDR3 DNA is TGTGCCAGCAGTTCCGGGACAGTCTGCACTGAAGCTTTCTTT. Its translation is CASSSGTVCTEAFF.

The J gene is TRBJ2-1, the V gene TRBV11-2, with TRBD1 identical over 7 bases. The CDR3 is 14 amino acids. Germline V CDR1 and CDR2: SGHAT, FQNNGV. J gave up 8 bases and V 7 bases, and 11 bases lay outside the gene matches. The CDR3 is CASNRGSRGDEQFF. The CDR3 nucleotides read TGTGCCAGCAACAGGGGCTCGCGAGGGGATGAGCAGTTCTTC.

This sequence joins TRBV6-6 and TRBJ1-2; D uncertain. Trimming took 7 bases from V and 5 from J, leaving 17 bases between them. Germline V CDR1 and CDR2: MNHNY, SVGAGI (reference sequence). The CDR3 is 14 amino acids. The CDR3 is CASTADYTGYGYTF. CDR3 DNA sequence: TGTGCCAGCACCGCGGACTACACGGGTTATGGCTACACCTTC.

V and J are TRBV18 and TRBJ1-2, with D perhaps matching TRBD1 (6 bases). Trimming removed 5 bases from V and 0 bases from J, with 13 bases in between. The CDR3 is 15 amino acids. Germline-derived CDR1 and CDR2 are KGHSH and LQKENI. The CDR3 region has the DNA TGTGCCAGCTCATCTGGACAGCAATCTAACTATGGCTACACCTTC. Its translation: CASSSGQQSNYGYTF.

This clonotype was detected many times. Germline is not matched at one junction end, which may reflect a read error. The chain carries TRBV4-1 and TRBJ1-1; D perhaps matches TRBD1 (6 bases). From germline, CDR1 is MGHRA and CDR2 YSYEKL. There are 14 residues in the CDR3. CDR3 coding DNA: TGTGCCAGCAGCCATACGACAGGGAACACTGAAGCTTTCTTT. Amino acids: CASSHTTGNTEAFF.

In its sample, this clonotype was seen many times. This rearrangement joins TRBV6-1 to TRBJ2-3; 9 bases align to TRBD1. The V and J ends lost 6 bases and 3 bases, in that order; junction bases with no gene match: 4. CDR1 and CDR2 from the germline V gene are MNHNS and SASEGT. The CDR3 totals 14 residues. CDR3 bases: TGTGCCAGCAGGAGGACAGGGGTGACAGATACGCAGTATTTT. Translation: CASRRTGVTDTQYF.

Ten or more counts support this clonotype. This chain uses TRBV7-2 with TRBJ2-5; D is possibly TRBD1 (6 bases). This CDR3 has 15 residues. The germline V gene has CDR1 SGHTA and CDR2 FQGNSA. V was pared by 4 bases and J by 2 bases, with 14 bases between. CDR3 sequence: CASSSRTARQETQYF. For the CDR3, the DNA is TGTGCCAGCAGCTCGAGGACAGCCCGGCAAGAGACCCAGTACTTC.